These 17 T cell receptor beta chains were all obtained from the same sample, sequenced in a study of cytomegalovirus exposure and HLA in healthy donors. It was with 60 Vbeta and 13 Jbeta primers that the PCR ran. Here immunoSEQ multiplex PCR was the method, and the copy in TCRdb shows in-frame clones only, minus some. The sample consists of about 59,000 clones, around 89% of them appearing once. The specimen sequenced was PBMCs. These receptors originate from a man aged 30-40 years in good health and CMV-seropositive.

This sequence joins TRBV14 and TRBJ2-5; 9 nucleotides match TRBD2. The CDR3 consists of 16 residues. J was trimmed by 2 bases and V by 10 bases; bases with no gene match: 14. Germline V gives CDR1 SGHDN, CDR2 FVKESK. CDR3 residues: CATSLGGLASQETQYF. The CDR3 DNA reads TGTGCCACTTCCCTGGGGGGACTAGCCAGTCAAGAGACCCAGTACTTC. The entire variable domain, with the rest obtained from reference TRBV14 and TRBJ2-5, is as follows: EAGVTQFPSHSVIEKGQTVTLRCDPISGHDNLYWYRRVMGKEIKFLLHFVKESKQDESGMPNNRFLAERTGGTYSTLKVQPAELEDSGVYFCATSLGGLASQETQYFGPGTRLLVL.

This chain's CDR3 is CASSNRVQSYEQYF. In nucleotides, the CDR3 is TGTGCCAGCAGTAACCGGGTCCAGTCCTACGAGCAGTACTTC. J is TRBJ2-7 and V is TRBV6-5; no firm D call. Trimming left V 5 bases short and J 1 base short, with 12 bases between. Germline CDR1 MNHEY, CDR2 SVGAGI. The CDR3 runs to 14 residues.

This clone was seen just once. The genes are TRBV7-2 and TRBJ2-3; D uncertain. CDR1 and CDR2 (germline): SGHTA, FQGNSA. The V end lost 3 bases, the J end lost 3 bases, and 7 bases lay between the germline ends. The CDR3 extends over 13 amino acids. In DNA form, the CDR3 reads TGTGCCAGCAGCTTGCTAATTACAGATACGCAGTATTTT. This sequence encodes CASSLLITDTQYF.

V is TRBV11-3 and J is TRBJ2-3, with a tentative D call TRBD2 (5 bases). The CDR3 totals 15 residues. Germline V gene sequence: CDR1 SGHNT, CDR2 YENEEA. Between the trimmed V and J ends, which lost 2 bases and 2 bases, there was a span of 11 bases. The CDR3 region is CASSLYRGSTDTQYF. The CDR3 DNA sequence: TGTGCCAGCAGCTTATACCGGGGTTCCACAGATACGCAGTATTTT.

The chain joins TRBV5-1 to TRBJ2-2; TRBD2 is a possible D gene (6 bases). This CDR3 region has 15 residues. Germline values: CDR1 SGHRS, CDR2 YFSETQ. The ends were cut back, 0 bases at V and 7 bases at J, with 13 bases in the middle. CDR3 nucleotides: TGCGCCAGCAGCTTGGCCAGCCGCGGGGACGGGGAGCTGTTTTTT. This sequence encodes CASSLASRGDGELFF.

CDR3 in amino acids: CAISESGAGEGTEAFF. The CDR3 DNA reads TGTGCCATCAGTGAGTCTGGGGCAGGGGAAGGCACTGAAGCTTTCTTT. V gene TRBV10-3 combines with J gene TRBJ1-1, with D possibly TRBD1 on 6 matching bases. The V end lost 0 bases, the J end lost 4 bases, and 15 bases lay between the germline ends. The CDR3 sequence is 16 residues long. In germline, CDR1 is ENHRY, CDR2 SYGVKD.

V usage is TRBV7-8 and J usage is TRBJ1-5; 7 bases match TRBD1. V dropped 5 bases and J dropped 1; count of bases not matched to a gene: 11. Germline CDR1 reads SGHVS; CDR2 reads FQNEAQ. The CDR3 runs to 17 residues. The CDR3 loop is CASSREGAGASNQPQHF. The CDR3, as DNA: TGTGCCAGCAGCCGAGAGGGGGCAGGAGCAAGCAATCAGCCCCAGCATTTT.

The V and J genes are TRBV7-9 and TRBJ2-7; maybe TRBD2 (6 bases). CDR3 length: 14 residues. Germline values: CDR1 SEHNR, CDR2 FQNEAQ (reference sequence). With 5 bases removed from V and 2 bases from J, the gap between germline ends came to 13 bases. CDR3 sequence reads: CASSTGLGTYEQYF. DNA of the CDR3: TGTGCCAGCAGCACGGGACTGGGAACCTACGAGCAGTACTTC.

The chain combines TRBV5-1 with TRBJ2-5; maybe TRBD1 (6 bases). The CDR3 has 19 amino acids. Germline-derived CDR1 and CDR2 are SGHRS and YFSETQ. Trimming stripped 3 bases from V and 3 bases from J, with 27 bases between. CDR3 sequence reads: CASSSMRGLIGTSKETQYF. As DNA, the CDR3 is TGCGCCAGCAGCTCCATGCGCGGTTTAATCGGGACATCGAAAGAGACCCAGTACTTC. The full variable domain, rest sourced from reference TRBV5-1 and TRBJ2-5, is KAGVTQTPRYLIKTRGQQVTLSCSPISGHRSVSWYQQTPGQGLQFLFEYFSETQRNKGNFPGRFSGRQFSNSRSEMNVSTLELGDSALYLCASSSMRGLIGTSKETQYFGPGTRLLVL.

The J gene is TRBJ2-5, the V gene TRBV11-2, with 10 bases identical to TRBD2. CDR1 SGHAT and CDR2 FQNNGV come from the germline V gene. This CDR3 has 14 amino acids. Unmatched junction bases numbered 4, after V lost 4 bases and J lost 5 bases. The CDR3 coding sequence is TGTGCCAGCAGCTCGACTAGCGGGTTGGAGACCCAGTACTTC. It is translated as CASSSTSGLETQYF.

V usage is TRBV4-1 and J usage is TRBJ2-3; 7 bases line up with TRBD2. CDR1 and CDR2 (germline): MGHRA, YSYEKL. After removal of 0 bases from V and 14 bases from J, the junction contained 14 bases not matched to a gene. The CDR3 runs to 15 residues. The CDR3 here is CASSQDPPLGGERYF. In DNA, the CDR3 is TGCGCCAGCAGCCAAGATCCCCCATTGGGGGGGGAACGGTATTTT.

This chain links TRBV19 with TRBJ2-5, with TRBD2 matching 11 bases. The junction had 3 bases not matched to a gene; V was cut back by 1 base and J by 2 bases. This CDR3 region has 16 residues. CDR1 LNHDA and CDR2 SQIVND come from the germline V gene (reference sequence). CDR3 residues: CASSIGLAGLQETQYF. CDR3 in DNA: TGTGCCAGTAGTATAGGACTAGCGGGACTTCAAGAGACCCAGTACTTC.

The rearrangement links TRBV5-1 to TRBJ2-1; D perhaps matches TRBD2 (6 bases). Deletions cut 0 bases from V and 6 bases from J, with 16 bases between. The length of the CDR3 is 16 residues. Germline CDR1 is SGHRS and CDR2 is YFSETQ. The CDR3: CASSLERALGGNEQFF. The CDR3 DNA reads TGCGCCAGCAGCTTGGAGAGGGCCTTGGGGGGCAATGAGCAGTTCTTC.

The V and J genes are TRBV18 and TRBJ2-7; TRBD1 aligns across 9 bases. The CDR3 consists of 15 residues. V lost 5 bases, J lost 1 base, and 6 bases stayed unmatched. CDR1 and CDR2 (germline): KGHSH, LQKENI. CDR3 nucleotide sequence: TGTGCCAGCTCATCGCCGGGACAGGGTTCCTACGAGCAGTACTTC. Protein sequence: CASSSPGQGSYEQYF.

The J gene is TRBJ2-1, the V gene TRBV7-2, with D tentatively TRBD1 (5 bases). CDR1 is SGHTA and CDR2 is FQGNSA in the germline V gene. Trimming shortened V by 4 bases and J by 5 bases, and 6 bases separated the two germline ends. This CDR3 comprises 12 residues. Here the CDR3 reads CASSSQDNEQFF. The CDR3 DNA reads as TGTGCCAGCAGCTCACAGGACAATGAGCAGTTCTTC.

This chain links TRBV9 with TRBJ1-2; TRBD1 is a possible D gene (5 bases). The CDR3 loop spans 14 amino acids. Deletions cut 3 bases from V and 8 bases from J, with 17 bases between. The germline V gene has CDR1 SGDLS and CDR2 YYNGEE. DNA of the CDR3: TGTGCCAGCAGCGCGGGGGGAGGGATACGAGGCTACACCTTC. It specifies CASSAGGGIRGYTF.

This chain connects TRBV5-4 to TRBJ1-6, with 8 bases fitting TRBD1. Looked up from germline, CDR1 is SGHNT and CDR2 is YYREEE (reference sequence). The V and J ends lost 5 bases and 9 bases, in that order; junction bases with no gene match: 10. The CDR3 runs to 15 residues. CDR3 nucleotide sequence: TGTGCCAGCAGGGAGCAGGGGGCACGGGGTTCACCCCTCCACTTT. Translation gives CASREQGARGSPLHF.